This is a list of T cell receptor beta chains from one sample in a study of blood T cells in healthy people across ages. TCRdb reprocessed the 5' RACE reads with MiXCR, giving one entry per CDR3 protein. The data hold about 1,600,000 distinct CDR3 sequences, with approximately 42% observed a single time. The sequencing input was blood. These receptors were collected from a woman under 30 in good health. The CDR3 runs from the conserved cysteine through the conserved F or W. A D gene is named only where the DNA matches it firmly. Clone size is given for some rows only: seen once, a few or many times, or a class if the clone is expanded.

>-|once|TRBV2|12|TRBJ2-7
TGTGCCAGCAGTGAGGCAGGCTGCGAGCAGTACTTC
CASSEAGCEQYF
>-|few|TRBV12-3/TRBV12-4|14|TRBJ2-7
TGTGCCAGCAATCCCAAGGGGGTTTCCTACGAGCAGTACTTC
CASNPKGVSYEQYF
>-|few|TRBV20-1|14|TRBJ2-1
TGCAGTGCTAGAGATTATAGGGTTCACAATGAGCAGTTCTTC
CSARDYRVHNEQFF
>-|-|TRBV3-1|14|TRBJ1-2
TGTGCCAGCAGCCAAGGGAACGGTAACTATGGCTACACCTTC
CASSQGNGNYGYTF
>TRBD1|few|TRBV7-9|16|TRBJ1-1
TGTGCCAGCAGCTTTCGACAGGGACCAATGAACACTGAAGCTTTCTTT
CASSFRQGPMNTEAFF
>-|few|TRBV12-3/TRBV12-4|15|TRBJ2-7
TGTGCCAGCAGCCGAGGGGGGGCGGGAGTTGGGGAGCAGTACTTC
CASSRGGAGVGEQYF
>-|few|TRBV5-1|16|TRBJ2-6
TGCGCCAGCAGCTTGGGACGCAACTCTGGGGCCAACGTCCTGACTTTC
CASSLGRNSGANVLTF
>-|once|TRBV27|13|TRBJ1-3
TGTGCCAGCCGAGACACTGGAGGAAACACCATATATTTT
CASRDTGGNTIYF
>-|-|TRBV5-1|14|TRBJ1-1
TGCGCCAGCAGCTTGGAACCGGGAAACACTGAAGCTTTCTTT
CASSLEPGNTEAFF
>TRBD2|-|TRBV29-1|13|TRBJ2-1
TGCAGCGTTGAGACTAGCGGGATGGGTGAGCAGTTCTTC
CSVETSGMGEQFF
>TRBD2|few|TRBV11-2|19|TRBJ2-7
TGTGCCAGCAGCCCCCGGACTAGCGGGAGGGCCATGGGCTCCTACGAGCAGTACTTC
CASSPRTSGRAMGSYEQYF
>TRBD2|-|TRBV12-3/TRBV12-4|14|TRBJ2-7
TGTGCCAGCAGTGTCGGCGGGGGGAACGACGAGCAGTACTTC
CASSVGGGNDEQYF
>TRBD2|few|TRBV2|15|TRBJ2-3
TGTGCCAGCAGTCGAGAGGGAGCGGGAGGAGATACGCAGTATTTT
CASSREGAGGDTQYF
>-|-|TRBV25-1|13|TRBJ1-5
TGTGCCAGCAGTGAATTCTCCGGTCGGCCCCAGCATTTT
CASSEFSGRPQHF
>-|-|TRBV24-1|17|TRBJ2-1
TGTGCCACCAGTGATCCAATTGGACTATCCTACTACAATGAGCAGTTCTTC
CATSDPIGLSYYNEQFF
>-|few|TRBV7-9|13|TRBJ1-1
TGTGCCAGCAGCTCGGGTTCGGCGGTTGAAGCTTTCTTT
CASSSGSAVEAFF
>-|-|TRBV12-3/TRBV12-4|14|TRBJ2-2
TGTGCCAGCGCGAGGAGCGAGAACACCGGGGAGCTGTTTTTT
CASARSENTGELFF
>TRBD1|-|TRBV29-1|18|TRBJ1-1
TGCAGCGTTGAAGGTCTCAACCCGGGACAGGACATATCGATGGCGGCTTTCTTT
CSVEGLNPGQDISMAAFF
>-|-|TRBV7-9|13|TRBJ1-1
TGTGCCAGCAGCTCAGCCCGGGAAACTGAAGCTTTCTTT
CASSSARETEAFF
>-|few|TRBV6-1|13|TRBJ2-7
TGTGCCAGCACCCCATTGGGTCCCTACGAGCAGTACTTC
CASTPLGPYEQYF
>TRBD2|few|TRBV10-3|12|TRBJ2-7
TGTGCCCTTTCGGGGGGGCTCTACGAGCAGTACTTC
CALSGGLYEQYF
>TRBD2|-|TRBV18|17|TRBJ2-1
TGTGCCAGCTCACCACTGGCTGGACTAGCGGAACACAATGAGCAGTTCTTC
CASSPLAGLAEHNEQFF
>TRBD2|-|TRBV4-1|16|TRBJ2-1
TGCGCCAGCAGCCAAGATGGGGCTAGCGGGAGACATGAGCAGTTCTTC
CASSQDGASGRHEQFF
>TRBD2|once|TRBV7-2|14|TRBJ2-2
TGTGCCAGCAGCCTAGCGGGGGCGGCCGGGGAGCTGTTTTTT
CASSLAGAAGELFF
>TRBD1|-|TRBV28|13|TRBJ2-4
TGTGCCAGCAGGCAGACAGGGGTCAACATTCAGTACTTC
CASRQTGVNIQYF
>TRBD2|-|TRBV20-1|16|TRBJ2-5
TGCAGTGCCTCCAATCCGGGACTAGGGGCCTCTCATGAGCAGTACTTC
CSASNPGLGASHEQYF
>TRBD2|-|TRBV2|15|TRBJ2-5
TGTGCCAGCAGTACCAGCGGGGTGGTCCAAGAGACCCAGTACTTC
CASSTSGVVQETQYF
>-|-|TRBV20-1|12|TRBJ2-4
TGCAGTGCAGGACCCGGGAAAAACATTCAGTACTTC
CSAGPGKNIQYF
>TRBD2|-|TRBV7-9|16|TRBJ2-5
TGTGCCAGCAGCCCTGGACTAGCGGGAATGGGAGAGACCCAGTACTTC
CASSPGLAGMGETQYF
>-|-|TRBV7-9|15|TRBJ1-5
TGTGCCAGCAGCCGAACCTCCGGGGCCAATCAGCCCCAGCATTTT
CASSRTSGANQPQHF
>-|-|TRBV4-1|16|TRBJ2-3
TGCGCCAGCAGCCAGGCCGGACTACTCCTCACAGATACGCAGTATTTT
CASSQAGLLLTDTQYF
>-|few|TRBV6-6|12|TRBJ2-3
TGTGCCAGCGGCCCTCGGGGAGCTACGCAGTATTTT
CASGPRGATQYF
>-|-|TRBV27|15|TRBJ2-5
TGTGCCGGCGGCGCACAGGAAGGAGGGCAAGAGACCCAGTACTTC
CAGGAQEGGQETQYF
>-|-|TRBV29-1|10|TRBJ2-1
TGCAGCGTTATTGTCGATGAGCAGTTCTTC
CSVIVDEQFF
>-|many|TRBV29-1|9|TRBJ1-2
TGCAGCGTTGATGCGGCCTACACCTTC
CSVDAAYTF
>-|few|TRBV20-1|13|TRBJ2-5
TGCAGTGCTCGCTGGCGTTCCCAAGAGACCCAGTACTTC
CSARWRSQETQYF
>TRBD2|-|TRBV27|16|TRBJ2-4
TGTGCCAGCAGTTACTCACTAGCGGGGCTCAAAAACATTCAGTACTTC
CASSYSLAGLKNIQYF
>-|-|TRBV20-1|12|TRBJ1-2
TGCAGTGCCTCGGGACGGAGCTATGGCTACACCTTC
CSASGRSYGYTF
>-|-|TRBV18|17|TRBJ2-7
TGTGCCAGCTCCTCGGTGGCGGCCGTCGGGCCATTCTACGAGCAGTACTTC
CASSSVAAVGPFYEQYF